Listed below are T cell receptor beta chains from one sample, sequenced in a study of response to subunit inactivated influenza vaccine. TCRdb processed the RT-PCR reads anew with MiXCR; each CDR3 protein has one entry. The data show about 700,000 distinct CDR3 sequences, around 14% seen once. This material consisted of PBMCs from blood, taken 14 days before vaccination. Receptors originate from a man between 50 and 59 years old who received an inactivated influenza vaccine. CDR3s include the opening cysteine and the closing phenylalanine or tryptophan. The D gene is left open where the match is weak. Expanded clones get a size class; other rows say once, few or many, or leave the size out.

clone_size j_call d_call v_call cdr3_nt cdr3_aa
many TRBJ1-6 - TRBV7-2 TGTGCCAGCAGCCTGATAGTTCTATCACCCCTCCACTTT CASSLIVLSPLHF
- TRBJ1-6 - TRBV3-1 TGTGCCAGCAGCGGTGGAGGATCTGATAATTCACCCCTCCTCTTT CASSGGGSDNSPLLF
- TRBJ1-2 - TRBV2 TGTGCCAGCAGTGAACCGCGGGGCGATGGCTACACCTTC CASSEPRGDGYTF
few TRBJ2-7 - TRBV5-1 TGCGCCAGCAGCGAGGGACTGGGGGCCTACGAGCAGTACTTC CASSEGLGAYEQYF
- TRBJ2-3 TRBD1 TRBV12-3/TRBV12-4 TGTGCCAGCAGTCCCGGGGACAGACTACGCACAGATACGCAGTATTTT CASSPGDRLRTDTQYF
many TRBJ2-2 - TRBV5-1 TGCGCCAGCAGCTCCCAGGGGTCGTCGGCCGGGGAGCTGTTTTTT CASSSQGSSAGELFF
- TRBJ2-7 TRBD2 TRBV9 TGTGCCAGCAGCTCCGGGACTAGCGGGTGGCACTACGAGCAGTACTTC CASSSGTSGWHYEQYF
few TRBJ2-5 TRBD2 TRBV5-5 TGTGCCAGCAGCTTGGTCGCTAGCGGGGGGTTACGAGAGACCCAGTACTTC CASSLVASGGLRETQYF
- TRBJ2-1 - TRBV11-2 TGTGCCAGCAGCCCTACACGTGGGCACTCCTACAATGAGCAGTTCTTC CASSPTRGHSYNEQFF
- TRBJ1-1 TRBD1 TRBV29-1 TGCAGCGTTGGAACAGGGGGCACTGAAGCTTTCTTT CSVGTGGTEAFF
few TRBJ2-2 TRBD2 TRBV11-2 TGTGCCAGCAGCAAAGGGGCTAGCGGGGGCGGGAACACCGGGGAGCTGTTTTTT CASSKGASGGGNTGELFF
few TRBJ2-4 - TRBV28 TGTGCCAGCAACCAGGTGTCCAAAAACATTCAGTACTTC CASNQVSKNIQYF